Each of the 15 T cell receptor beta chains below was sequenced from the same sample in a study of CD8+CD57+ T cells in acquired aplastic anemia. Genomic DNA served as template for TCR beta VDJ and CDR3 profiling. MiXCR was run by TCRdb on the reads, yielding one entry per CDR3 protein. This sample carries approximately 98,000 distinct CDR3 sequences, under 60% of them seen once, and the ten largest clones take around 32%. The source material was sorted CD4+, CD8+, or CD8+CD57+ T cells (not recorded which) from PBMCs. All receptors derive from a human donor in good health, serving as a control.

The table lists this clonotype with a few counts. The chain links TRBV19 to TRBJ2-3, with D possibly TRBD2 on 5 matching bases. Deletions cut 1 base from V and 0 bases from J, with 8 bases between. The germline V gene encodes CDR1 LNHDA and CDR2 SQIVND (reference sequence). The CDR3 loop spans 15 amino acids. The CDR3 DNA is TGTGCCAGTAGTATAGGGCTAGCAAGCACAGATACGCAGTATTTT. This encodes CASSIGLASTDTQYF.

V usage is TRBV25-1 and J usage is TRBJ2-7; the D gene is possibly TRBD1 (8 bases). V lost 4 bases to trimming and J lost 5 bases, with 24 bases between them. CDR1 is MGHDK, CDR2 SYGVNS, per germline. The CDR3 loop spans 17 amino acids. The DNA for the CDR3 is TGTGCCAGCAGTGGGGGGGGCAGGGGGCCCGTAAACGACGAGCAGTACTTC. This codes for CASSGGGRGPVNDEQYF.

This clonotype was seen a few times. The CDR3, as DNA: TGTGCCAGCAGCCGACGACTAGCGGGAGAAGAGACCCAGTACTTC. Protein product: CASSRRLAGEETQYF. J is TRBJ2-5 and V is TRBV19, with 12 bases aligning to TRBD2. Losses at the gene ends were 9 bases for V and 3 bases for J; bases not matched to a gene: 8. Germline V gene lookup returns CDR1 LNHDA and CDR2 SQIVND (reference sequence). The CDR3 sequence is 15 residues long.

This clonotype was seen many times. V and J are TRBV4-3 and TRBJ1-3; 7 nucleotides agree with TRBD1. The J segment lost 0 bases and the V segment lost 1 base, leaving 3 bases of the junction unmatched. Per germline, CDR1 LGHNA and CDR2 YSLEER. This CDR3 is built from 16 residues. The CDR3 protein is CASSQAWDSSGNTIYF. The DNA for the CDR3 is TGCGCCAGCAGCCAAGCCTGGGACAGCTCTGGAAACACCATATATTTT.

The CDR3 here is CATAPTMNTEAFF. DNA of the CDR3: TGTGCCACCGCTCCGACCATGAACACTGAAGCTTTCTTT. The chain recombines TRBV15 with TRBJ1-1; no firm D call. CDR3 length: 13 amino acids. From germline, CDR1 is LNHNV and CDR2 YYDKDF (reference sequence). Trimming shortened V by 8 bases and J by 0 bases, and 10 bases separated the two germline ends.

The chain carries TRBV5-1 and TRBJ1-3; 7 bases are a match to TRBD1. The V and J ends lost 5 bases and 0 bases, in that order; junction bases with no gene match: 11. CDR3 size: 17 residues. Looked up from germline, CDR1 is SGHRS and CDR2 is YFSETQ. The CDR3, as DNA: TGCGCCAGCAGGGGTGGAGGGGGCAAGTACTCTGGAAACACCATATATTTT. As protein: CASRGGGGKYSGNTIYF.

This chain connects TRBV29-1 to TRBJ2-1, with 8 bases aligning to TRBD2. The length of the CDR3 is 13 residues. J was trimmed by 1 base and V by 7 bases; bases with no gene match: 3. CDR1 is SQVTM, CDR2 ANQGSEA, per germline. CDR3 sequence (DNA): TGCAGCGGGGGACTAGAGTCCTACAATGAGCAGTTCTTC. It encodes CSGGLESYNEQFF.

This clonotype was observed at least ten times. CDR3 bases: TGTGCTAGTGGTTTCCGAACGGGGCGAGATACGCAGTATTTT. Translating it yields CASGFRTGRDTQYF. The chain joins TRBV12-5 to TRBJ2-3; D may be TRBD1 or TRBD2 (5 bases each). This CDR3 spans 14 amino acids. The V and J ends lost 3 bases and 5 bases respectively, with 12 bases between them. Germline V gives CDR1 LGHNT, CDR2 FRNRAP.

This clonotype appeared many times. V and J are TRBV4-3 and TRBJ2-7; D is undetermined. Between the trimmed V and J ends, which lost 0 bases and 3 bases, there was a span of 9 bases. The length of the CDR3 is 14 residues. The V gene's germline CDR1 is LGHNA and CDR2 YSLEER. The CDR3 DNA reads as TGCGCCAGCAGCCAAGATCGAAAAAACTACGAGCAGTACTTC. It codes for CASSQDRKNYEQYF.

The chain employs TRBV7-8 and TRBJ2-3; the D is unclear. The CDR3 sequence is 12 residues long. CDR1 and CDR2 from the germline V gene are SGHVS and FQNEAQ. The V and J ends lost 5 bases and 5 bases respectively, with 8 bases between them. CDR3 DNA sequence: TGTGCCAGCAGCACCTATTTAGATACGCAGTATTTT. The encoded protein is CASSTYLDTQYF.

The chain is built from TRBV12-3 or TRBV12-4 and TRBJ2-1; the match to TRBD2 covers 13 bases. V lost 4 bases to trimming and J lost 8 bases; unmatched junction nucleotides: 5. The CDR3 length is 15 residues. DNA for the CDR3: TGTGCCAGCAGTTCAAGGACTAGCGGGGGCGATGAGCAGTTCTTC. Encoded protein: CASSSRTSGGDEQFF.

This chain connects TRBV7-9 to TRBJ2-7; 11 bases are shared with TRBD2. Germline CDR1 SEHNR, CDR2 FQNEAQ (reference sequence). The CDR3 has 14 amino acids. The junction had 7 bases not matched to a gene; V was cut back by 5 bases and J by 7 bases. The CDR3: CASSQGLAGPEQYF. The CDR3 region has the DNA TGTGCCAGCAGCCAAGGACTAGCGGGCCCGGAGCAGTACTTC. Full variable domain (missing parts from reference TRBV7-9 and TRBJ2-7): DTGVSQNPRHKITKRGQNVTFRCDPISEHNRLYWYRQTLGQGPEFLTYFQNEAQLEKSRLLSDRFSAERPKGSFSTLEIQRTEQGDSAMYLCASSQGLAGPEQYFGPGTRLTVT.

The V call is TRBV7-7, the J call TRBJ2-5, with D unclear. Germline loops: CDR1 SSHAT, CDR2 FNYEAQ (reference sequence). Trimming shortened V by 3 bases and J by 3 bases, and 8 bases separated the two germline ends. This CDR3 has 13 residues. The CDR3 DNA reads as TGTGCCAGCAGCTTCAGTGGAGAAGAGACCCAGTACTTC. Its protein product is CASSFSGEETQYF.

Concerning this clonotype: This is likely a read error, given that the CDR3 carries no conserved phenylalanine or tryptophan at its end. Because the CDR3's place on the DNA is in doubt, the DNA is left out and the CDR3 is given as listed by TCRdb. The CDR3 region is CASSLGVAG. The V and J genes are TRBV7-8 and TRBJ2-7; the table's D call of TRBD2 was not tested on the DNA. Germline V gives CDR1 SGHVS, CDR2 FQNEAQ. Termini included, the CDR3 measures 9 amino acids.

The chain recombines TRBV13 with TRBJ2-7; D possibly corresponds to TRBD2 (5 bases). The V gene's germline CDR1 is PRHDT and CDR2 FYEKMQ (reference sequence). CDR3 size: 14 residues. The V gene lost 1 base and the J gene lost 0 bases, with 7 bases spanning the gap. The CDR3 here is CASSLAGLSYEQYF. CDR3 sequence (DNA): TGTGCCAGCAGCTTAGCTGGACTCTCCTACGAGCAGTACTTC.